Listed here is a single T cell receptor beta chain. The antigen remains unidentified. Barcoded TCR alpha and TCR beta cDNA libraries with UMIs came from 5'RACE using constant-segment primers. From the 5' RACE reads, TCRdb called clonotypes with MiXCR, one entry per CDR3 protein. The sample holds approximately 150,000 distinct CDR3 sequences, 15% to 20% seen once. The sample comes from a study of T-cell memory formation after mild COVID-19. Whole-study findings and limits: Pre-infection memory held some responding clones, suggesting pre-existing cross-reactive T cells responded. Day 15 to 85 contracting clones showed balanced CD4/CD8; day 15 to 37 expanders favored CD4+.

CDR3 length equals 15 residues. Germline V lookup: CDR1 MGHRA, CDR2 YSYEKL. V lost 1 base and J 6 bases, leaving 12 bases between the germline ends. The clonotype comes from an adult woman who had mild COVID-19 (a few samples of this study predate the infection). Cell type and time point are not known. The sequenced material came from PBMCs or a T cell subset sorted from them (not recorded which). The V and J genes are TRBV4-1 and TRBJ1-4; D unresolved. CDR3 amino acids: CASSQVPVGYEKLFF. The CDR3 nucleotides read TGCGCCAGCAGCCAAGTTCCGGTTGGGTATGAAAAACTGTTTTTT.